The 32 T cell receptor beta chains listed next were all sequenced from one sample in a study of cytomegalovirus exposure and HLA in healthy donors. Vbeta (60) and Jbeta (13) primers were used in the PCR. Profiling relied on immunoSEQ multiplex PCR, and the TCRdb table lists in-frame clones only, not all of them. This sample has 100,000 to 150,000 clones; around 72% occur once, and the top ten carry less than 4.5%. The sample consisted of PBMCs. The receptors here all came from a man aged 25 to 40 in good health and CMV-seronegative.

The chain employs TRBV5-1 and TRBJ2-5, with D uncertain. Germline CDR1 SGHRS, CDR2 YFSETQ. V shed 1 base and J shed 1 base, with 11 bases lying between them. CDR3 size: 15 residues. In nucleotides, the CDR3 is TGCGCCAGCAGCTTGTTGGCAGGCGTCCAAGAGACCCAGTACTTC. Its protein product is CASSLLAGVQETQYF.

This clone was seen only a few times. The chain employs TRBV6-5 and TRBJ2-1; 8 bases fit TRBD2. The germline gives CDR1 MNHEY, CDR2 SVGAGI. The CDR3 loop spans 16 amino acids. Losses at the gene ends were 0 bases for V and 7 bases for J; bases not matched to a gene: 8. CDR3 DNA: TGTGCCAGCAGTTACTCGGGTCTAGCGGGCCTAAATGAGCAGTTCTTC. Translation: CASSYSGLAGLNEQFF.

This rearrangement joins TRBV19 to TRBJ1-1; D is undetermined. The ends were cut back, 11 bases at V and 4 bases at J, with 11 bases in the middle. This CDR3 is 11 amino acids long. Germline-derived CDR1 and CDR2 are LNHDA and SQIVND (reference sequence). The chain's CDR3 is CASPRATEAFF. The CDR3, as DNA: TGTGCCTCGCCCCGAGCCACTGAAGCTTTCTTT.

This clone is a singleton in its sample. This chain connects TRBV18 to TRBJ2-7; a weak D match, TRBD1 (6 bases). V lost 3 bases, J lost 6 bases, and 21 bases lay in between. CDR3 length equals 16 residues. Germline CDR1 KGHSH, CDR2 LQKENI. The CDR3 spells CASSPTRGQESSEQYF. The CDR3 DNA reads TGTGCCAGCTCACCCACCAGGGGACAAGAGTCGTCCGAGCAGTACTTC. The complete variable domain, with remaining parts taken from reference TRBV18 and TRBJ2-7, reads NAGVMQNPRHLVRRRGQEARLRCSPMKGHSHVYWYRQLPEEGLKFMVYLQKENIIDESGMPKERFSAEFPKEGPSILRIQQVVRGDSAAYFCASSPTRGQESSEQYFGPGTRLTVT.

Comments on this clone: Because the CDR3's place on the DNA is in doubt, the DNA is left out and the CDR3 is given as listed by TCRdb. V usage is TRBV15 and J usage is TRBJ1-3. CDR1 and CDR2 from the germline V gene are LNHNV and YYDKDF (reference sequence). Termini included, the CDR3 measures 18 amino acids. The CDR3 sequence: CATSSTSVEEWAGNTIYF.

This clone has only one observation. This chain joins TRBV15 and TRBJ2-7, with D perhaps matching TRBD1 (6 bases). In germline, CDR1 is LNHNV, CDR2 YYDKDF (reference sequence). Trimming removed 3 bases from V and 12 bases from J, with 21 bases in between. This CDR3 is built from 14 residues. The DNA of the CDR3 is TGTGCCACCAGCAGCGACACCGGGACACGGGCCAGGTACTTC. Encoded protein: CATSSDTGTRARYF.

The rearrangement uses TRBV7-2 and TRBJ2-6, with a possible D match to TRBD1 (7 bases). CDR1 SGHTA and CDR2 FQGNSA come from the germline V gene. The CDR3 is 18 residues long. The ends were cut back, 3 bases at V and 3 bases at J, with 18 bases in the middle. CDR3 nucleotides: TGTGCCAGCAGCTTTCTGACAGGGAGGTTAGGTGGGGCCAACGTCCTGACTTTC. Its translation: CASSFLTGRLGGANVLTF. Combining the CDR3 with reference TRBV7-2 and TRBJ2-6 gives the whole variable domain GAGVSQSPSNKVTEKGKDVELRCDPISGHTALYWYRQSLGQGLEFLIYFQGNSAPDKSGLPSDRFSAERTGGSVSTLTIQRTQQEDSAVYLCASSFLTGRLGGANVLTFGAGSRLTVL.

This clone was recorded once. The genes are TRBV5-1 and TRBJ1-1; perhaps TRBD1 as D (5 bases). The V and J ends lost 3 bases and 1 base respectively, with 13 bases between them. This CDR3 contains 15 residues. Germline CDR1 is SGHRS and CDR2 is YFSETQ. For the CDR3, the DNA is TGCGCCAGCAGCTCTCAGGGTAGGGGGAACACTGAAGCTTTCTTT. The encoded protein is CASSSQGRGNTEAFF.

The chain is built from TRBV4-3 and TRBJ2-5; D may be TRBD2 (5 bases). Trimming shortened V by 0 bases and J by 1 base, and 9 bases separated the two germline ends. The CDR3 is made up of 15 amino acids. Per the germline V gene, CDR1 is LGHNA and CDR2 is YSLEER. DNA of the CDR3: TGCGCCAGCAGCCAAGATCTAGGACTCCAAGAGACCCAGTACTTC. It translates to CASSQDLGLQETQYF.

V gene TRBV10-3 combines with J gene TRBJ2-3; 8 bases map to TRBD2. This CDR3 contains 15 residues. The germline CDR1 and CDR2 sequences are ENHRY and SYGVKD. Trimming at V came to 7 bases and at J to 5 bases, leaving 11 bases not matched to a gene. The CDR3 is CAINKGLAPGDTQYF. The CDR3 region has the DNA TGTGCCATCAACAAAGGACTAGCTCCTGGAGATACGCAGTATTTT.

The genes are TRBV4-2 and TRBJ2-3, with 9 bases lining up with TRBD2. The trim removed 2 bases at V and 0 bases at J, leaving 12 bases unmatched. CDR3 size: 19 residues. Germline V CDR1 and CDR2: LGHNA, YNFKEQ. The CDR3 nucleotides read TGTGCCAGCAGCCAAAATCCGGCGGGGGGGGACGTAAGCACAGATACGCAGTATTTT. As protein: CASSQNPAGGDVSTDTQYF.

This clone was seen once. The chain joins TRBV7-9 to TRBJ1-6; 8 bases are shared with TRBD1. The CDR3 sequence is 14 residues long. Trimming removed 3 bases from V and 10 bases from J; junction bases left unmatched: 5. Germline CDR1 reads SEHNR; CDR2 reads FQNEAQ (reference sequence). CDR3 nucleotide sequence: TGTGCCAGCAGCTTGCAGGGGGCGAAGTCACCCCTCCACTTT. Amino acids: CASSLQGAKSPLHF.

On this clone itself: An end of the junction does not agree with germline; a read error may underlie this. V gene TRBV7-9 combines with J gene TRBJ1-4, with 11 bases matching TRBD1. This CDR3 region has 18 residues. Germline values: CDR1 SEHNR, CDR2 FQNEAQ (reference sequence). In DNA form, the CDR3 reads TGTTCCAGCAGTCCCCAACCGGGACAGGGGGTCTATAAGGAAAAACTGTTTTTT. Amino acid sequence: CSSSPQPGQGVYKEKLFF.

CDR3 coding DNA: TGTGGAACAGGGGCCCCTTCGAACACCGGGGAGCTGTTTTTT. Its protein product is CGTGAPSNTGELFF. The chain is built from TRBV28 and TRBJ2-2; the match to TRBD1 covers 7 bases. The CDR3 consists of 14 residues. Germline loops: CDR1 MDHEN, CDR2 SYDVKM.

The table lists this clone with a few counts. The rearrangement joins TRBV29-1 to TRBJ1-2; the D gene is possibly TRBD1 (5 bases). Germline-derived CDR1 and CDR2 are SQVTM and ANQGSEA. The V end was cut by 4 bases, the J end by 7 bases, with 13 bases between. CDR3 size: 12 residues. CDR3 protein: CSVVEGTGGYTF. The CDR3 DNA reads TGCAGCGTTGTAGAGGGAACAGGTGGCTACACCTTC.

The chain joins TRBV27 to TRBJ2-3, with TRBD2 matching 9 bases. Germline lookup yields CDR1 MNHEY and CDR2 SMNVEV (reference sequence). The CDR3 contains 16 residues. After removal of 7 bases from V and 5 bases from J, the junction contained 13 bases not matched to a gene. The CDR3 loop reads CASTTRRRGGGDTQYF. Here the CDR3 DNA reads TGTGCCAGCACCACACGGCGGCGGGGGGGCGGAGATACGCAGTATTTT.

This clone was recorded a few times. The rearrangement links TRBV7-9 to TRBJ1-5; TRBD1 matches 7 bases. This CDR3 contains 16 residues. CDR1 and CDR2 from the germline V gene are SEHNR and FQNEAQ (reference sequence). J gave up 2 bases and V 6 bases, and 10 bases lay outside the gene matches. The CDR3 nucleotides are TGTGCCAGCAGTTATAAACAGGGGTCTGGCAATCAGCCCCAGCATTTT. Translating it yields CASSYKQGSGNQPQHF.

The rearrangement joins TRBV10-3 to TRBJ1-1; D remains ambiguous. This CDR3 has 15 amino acids. V was shortened by 1 base and J by 2 bases, with 11 bases between the two germline ends. CDR1 and CDR2 from the germline V gene are ENHRY and SYGVKD. The CDR3 bases are TGTGCCATCAGTGAGTTAGAGAAGAGAAACACTGAAGCTTTCTTT. Translating it yields CAISELEKRNTEAFF.

The chain joins TRBV9 to TRBJ2-7; tentatively, D is TRBD1 (6 bases). CDR3 length: 14 residues. Trimming shortened V by 0 bases and J by 2 bases, and 9 bases separated the two germline ends. Germline V gives CDR1 SGDLS, CDR2 YYNGEE. The CDR3 sequence: CASSVGGQTYEQYF. DNA for the CDR3: TGTGCCAGCAGCGTAGGCGGACAGACCTACGAGCAGTACTTC.

The chain carries TRBV7-3 and TRBJ2-5; D is uncertain. The CDR3 consists of 13 residues. The germline CDR1 and CDR2 sequences are SGHTA and FQGTGA. With 0 bases removed from V and 2 bases from J, the gap between germline ends came to 4 bases. The CDR3 bases are TGTGCCAGCAGCTTAACATATCAAGAGACCCAGTACTTC. It is translated as CASSLTYQETQYF.

The chain combines TRBV10-2 with TRBJ2-1; 9 positions agree with TRBD1. The CDR3 contains 12 residues. V lost 6 bases, J lost 6 bases, and 0 bases stayed unmatched. Germline V gives CDR1 WSHSY, CDR2 SAAADI. CDR3 DNA: TGCGCCAGCAGGACAGGGGGCAATGAGCAGTTCTTC. It specifies CASRTGGNEQFF.

The J gene is TRBJ2-5, the V gene TRBV5-4; TRBD2 matches at 7 bases. The V and J ends lost 4 bases and 5 bases, in that order; junction bases with no gene match: 14. CDR3 size: 16 residues. CDR1 SGHNT and CDR2 YYREEE come from the germline V gene (reference sequence). The CDR3 here is CASSRTGAGVGETQYF. The DNA for the CDR3 is TGTGCCAGCAGCCGGACGGGTGCGGGGGTGGGGGAGACCCAGTACTTC.

For the CDR3, the DNA is TGTGCCAGCTCACCAGGACGGGACTACGAGCAGTACTTC. Its translation: CASSPGRDYEQYF. The chain links TRBV18 to TRBJ2-7, with D perhaps matching TRBD2 (5 bases). The CDR3 runs to 13 residues. The V end was cut by 2 bases, the J end by 3 bases, with 8 bases between. Germline values: CDR1 KGHSH, CDR2 LQKENI.

This clone occurred a few times. J is TRBJ1-1 and V is TRBV5-4; no firm D call. Trimming took off 1 base at V and 4 bases at J, with 8 bases between the two ends. Germline CDR1 is SGHNT and CDR2 is YYREEE (reference sequence). This CDR3 has 13 residues. CDR3 nucleotides: TGTGCCAGCAGCTTGATGGCAAGCACTGAAGCTTTCTTT. Translating gives CASSLMASTEAFF.

The chain employs TRBV6-6 and TRBJ2-7, with 9 positions matching TRBD1. CDR1 is MNHNY, CDR2 SVGAGI, per germline (reference sequence). With V trimmed by 0 bases and J by 3 bases, 3 bases remained unmatched. The CDR3 has 15 residues. The CDR3, as DNA: TGTGCCAGCAGTTACTCTTCGGGACAGGGCTACGAGCAGTACTTC. It yields the protein CASSYSSGQGYEQYF.

V gene TRBV5-4 combines with J gene TRBJ2-7; 10 nucleotides align to TRBD2. CDR3 length equals 15 residues. Germline CDR1 reads SGHNT; CDR2 reads YYREEE (reference sequence). The J segment lost 2 bases and the V segment lost 1 base, leaving 3 bases of the junction unmatched. The CDR3: CASSLTSGAPYEQYF. As DNA, the CDR3 is TGTGCCAGCAGCTTGACTAGCGGGGCCCCCTACGAGCAGTACTTC.

The V gene is TRBV4-3, the J gene TRBJ2-1; D is uncertain. This CDR3 is 14 amino acids long. Germline assignment: CDR1 LGHNA and CDR2 YSLEER. Trimming left V 0 bases short and J 4 bases short, with 7 bases between. The chain's CDR3 is CASSQDYVYNEQFF. The CDR3 nucleotides are TGCGCCAGCAGCCAAGATTATGTTTACAATGAGCAGTTCTTC.

This clone was detected once. The chain employs TRBV7-2 and TRBJ1-3, with 7 bases fitting TRBD1. The CDR3 runs to 15 residues. The J segment lost 1 base and the V segment lost 5 bases, leaving 5 bases of the junction unmatched. Germline V CDR1 and CDR2: SGHTA, FQGNSA. The CDR3 here is CASSMGQTSGNTIYF. The CDR3 region has the DNA TGTGCCAGCAGCATGGGACAGACTTCTGGAAACACCATATATTTT.

This chain connects TRBV4-3 to TRBJ1-1; 11 bases are a match to TRBD1. The CDR3 consists of 17 residues. The junction had 8 bases not matched to a gene; V was cut back by 4 bases and J by 1 base. Germline assignment: CDR1 LGHNA and CDR2 YSLEER. CDR3 sequence reads: CASSPGQGGGGNTEAFF. In DNA, the CDR3 is TGCGCCAGCAGCCCGGGACAGGGGGGGGGAGGGAACACTGAAGCTTTCTTT.

This chain uses TRBV10-1 with TRBJ1-1; TRBD1 agrees at 7 bases. CDR3 size: 15 residues. Germline CDR1 WNHNN, CDR2 SYGVQD (reference sequence). J was trimmed by 4 bases and V by 0 bases; bases with no gene match: 5. CDR3 protein: CASSESRTGGTEAFF. The CDR3 DNA sequence: TGCGCCAGCAGTGAGTCGCGGACAGGAGGCACTGAAGCTTTCTTT.

This chain uses TRBV6-5 with TRBJ1-1; possible D gene TRBD1, 5 bases. The V gene lost 1 base and the J gene lost 1 base, with 13 bases spanning the gap. Germline assignment: CDR1 MNHEY and CDR2 SVGAGI. The CDR3 length is 16 residues. CDR3 bases: TGTGCCAGCAGTTACTTTGGGGCGGCATCGAACACTGAAGCTTTCTTT. The encoded protein is CASSYFGAASNTEAFF.

The V gene is TRBV10-3, the J gene TRBJ2-7; TRBD1 matches at 8 bases. Germline V gene data show CDR1 as ENHRY and CDR2 as SYGVKD. V dropped 3 bases and J dropped 4; count of bases not matched to a gene: 8. This CDR3 spans 15 amino acids. The CDR3 DNA reads as TGTGCCATCAGTGACCTCGGGACAGGCGGGTACGAGCAGTACTTC. It codes for CAISDLGTGGYEQYF.